This is a list of T cell receptor beta chains from one sample in a study of blood T cells in healthy people across ages. Using its own MiXCR run on the 5' RACE reads, TCRdb lists one record per CDR3 protein. The sample lists around 2 million distinct CDR3 sequences; roughly two fifths were seen once. The sequenced sample was blood. These TCRs come from a human donor in good health. Both conserved end residues are trimmed from each CDR3. Each record gives: D gene, V gene, J gene, CDR3 protein. The D gene is left open where the match is weak.

d_call: TRBD1; v_call: TRBV12-3/TRBV12-4; j_call: TRBJ2-1; cdr3_aa: ASSFGQGYEQF
d_call: -; v_call: TRBV6-5; j_call: TRBJ2-1; cdr3_aa: ASSLRTALDEQF
d_call: -; v_call: TRBV12-3/TRBV12-4; j_call: TRBJ2-3; cdr3_aa: ASSADTSTDTQY
d_call: -; v_call: TRBV29-1; j_call: TRBJ2-2; cdr3_aa: SVFRQDENTGELF
d_call: -; v_call: TRBV9; j_call: TRBJ2-1; cdr3_aa: ASSVVGAHNEQF
d_call: -; v_call: TRBV27; j_call: TRBJ2-1; cdr3_aa: ASSFAPPSSYNEQF
d_call: -; v_call: TRBV5-1; j_call: TRBJ1-1; cdr3_aa: ASSWAPRESEAF
d_call: TRBD1; v_call: TRBV12-3/TRBV12-4; j_call: TRBJ1-1; cdr3_aa: ASSSRTGSGNTEAF
d_call: -; v_call: TRBV5-1; j_call: TRBJ2-7; cdr3_aa: ASSFGRGEYEQY
d_call: -; v_call: TRBV20-1; j_call: TRBJ1-2; cdr3_aa: SARVSRTDDGYT
d_call: TRBD2; v_call: TRBV7-9; j_call: TRBJ2-3; cdr3_aa: ASSSPFGGNTDTQY
d_call: TRBD2; v_call: TRBV12-5; j_call: TRBJ2-1; cdr3_aa: ASGLVGYPSGGAPYNEQF
d_call: TRBD2; v_call: TRBV3-1; j_call: TRBJ2-7; cdr3_aa: ASSPGLAGAYEQY
d_call: -; v_call: TRBV7-8; j_call: TRBJ1-2; cdr3_aa: ASSFDGIRFDYGYT
d_call: TRBD1; v_call: TRBV20-1; j_call: TRBJ1-1; cdr3_aa: SASEGTGNPEAF
d_call: -; v_call: TRBV4-3; j_call: TRBJ1-2; cdr3_aa: ASSPKWDDYGYT
d_call: -; v_call: TRBV11-1; j_call: TRBJ2-7; cdr3_aa: ASSLSGVYGQY
d_call: TRBD2; v_call: TRBV12-3/TRBV12-4; j_call: TRBJ2-3; cdr3_aa: AGSLEGLARVNTQY
d_call: -; v_call: TRBV15; j_call: TRBJ1-5; cdr3_aa: ATSRDRGYSNQPQH
d_call: TRBD2; v_call: TRBV27; j_call: TRBJ2-7; cdr3_aa: ASSLRGLAGVYEQY
d_call: -; v_call: TRBV7-9; j_call: TRBJ2-3; cdr3_aa: ASSWTETTDTQY
d_call: -; v_call: TRBV21-1; j_call: TRBJ2-3; cdr3_aa: ASGIRRTDTQY
d_call: -; v_call: TRBV20-1; j_call: TRBJ2-1; cdr3_aa: SARAGGGRTYNEQF
d_call: -; v_call: TRBV5-6; j_call: TRBJ1-5; cdr3_aa: ASSHYRDNQPRH
d_call: -; v_call: TRBV7-8; j_call: TRBJ2-7; cdr3_aa: AGSLNSLYEQY
d_call: -; v_call: TRBV27; j_call: TRBJ1-5; cdr3_aa: ASSLGSSGQPQH
d_call: -; v_call: TRBV6-2/TRBV6-3; j_call: TRBJ1-2; cdr3_aa: ASSYTRLLYGYT
d_call: -; v_call: TRBV7-2; j_call: TRBJ1-5; cdr3_aa: ASSRSGPYQPQH
d_call: -; v_call: TRBV28; j_call: TRBJ2-1; cdr3_aa: ASTGVRSYNEQF
d_call: -; v_call: TRBV5-1; j_call: TRBJ2-1; cdr3_aa: ASSLTGQFNYNEQF
d_call: TRBD2; v_call: TRBV6-5; j_call: TRBJ2-3; cdr3_aa: ASSYSKGLAGTTDTQY
d_call: TRBD2; v_call: TRBV20-1; j_call: TRBJ2-1; cdr3_aa: SARDIERGGGEQF
d_call: -; v_call: TRBV20-1; j_call: TRBJ2-1; cdr3_aa: SAIRSIFNEQF
d_call: -; v_call: TRBV12-3/TRBV12-4; j_call: TRBJ1-2; cdr3_aa: ASSLGVGFGYT
d_call: TRBD1; v_call: TRBV9; j_call: TRBJ2-7; cdr3_aa: ASSPRTGTYEQY
d_call: TRBD2; v_call: TRBV7-9; j_call: TRBJ2-5; cdr3_aa: ASSRGGLAAKETQY
d_call: TRBD1; v_call: TRBV28; j_call: TRBJ1-2; cdr3_aa: ASSLLGTGANYGYT
d_call: -; v_call: TRBV11-2; j_call: TRBJ2-1; cdr3_aa: ASSFAAYNEQF
d_call: -; v_call: TRBV6-7; j_call: TRBJ1-5; cdr3_aa: ASSPSPGRGDQPQH
d_call: -; v_call: TRBV5-1; j_call: TRBJ2-1; cdr3_aa: ASRSTDTSYEQF
d_call: -; v_call: TRBV9; j_call: TRBJ2-7; cdr3_aa: ASSVGRDGGPSYEQY
d_call: TRBD1; v_call: TRBV29-1; j_call: TRBJ2-7; cdr3_aa: SVARYGTDYEQY
d_call: -; v_call: TRBV7-2; j_call: TRBJ1-4; cdr3_aa: ASSLNQGLYEKLF
d_call: -; v_call: TRBV11-1; j_call: TRBJ1-3; cdr3_aa: ASSRSLSGDTIY
d_call: TRBD1; v_call: TRBV5-1; j_call: TRBJ2-7; cdr3_aa: ASSTGQGFPYEQY
d_call: -; v_call: TRBV12-3/TRBV12-4; j_call: TRBJ1-4; cdr3_aa: ASSFGEGNEKLF
d_call: -; v_call: TRBV20-1; j_call: TRBJ2-7; cdr3_aa: SAILTYEQY
d_call: -; v_call: TRBV6-5; j_call: TRBJ1-2; cdr3_aa: ASSYSRSVYGYT
d_call: -; v_call: TRBV5-5; j_call: TRBJ1-1; cdr3_aa: AGSLEDGGTEAF
d_call: -; v_call: TRBV7-9; j_call: -; cdr3_aa: ASSPGTTEQY
d_call: TRBD2; v_call: TRBV4-1; j_call: TRBJ2-3; cdr3_aa: ASSQGRSGGGGASTDTQY
d_call: -; v_call: TRBV10-3; j_call: TRBJ1-1; cdr3_aa: ATVEGPIGSTEAF
d_call: -; v_call: TRBV20-1; j_call: TRBJ1-2; cdr3_aa: SARRQLLDPGYT